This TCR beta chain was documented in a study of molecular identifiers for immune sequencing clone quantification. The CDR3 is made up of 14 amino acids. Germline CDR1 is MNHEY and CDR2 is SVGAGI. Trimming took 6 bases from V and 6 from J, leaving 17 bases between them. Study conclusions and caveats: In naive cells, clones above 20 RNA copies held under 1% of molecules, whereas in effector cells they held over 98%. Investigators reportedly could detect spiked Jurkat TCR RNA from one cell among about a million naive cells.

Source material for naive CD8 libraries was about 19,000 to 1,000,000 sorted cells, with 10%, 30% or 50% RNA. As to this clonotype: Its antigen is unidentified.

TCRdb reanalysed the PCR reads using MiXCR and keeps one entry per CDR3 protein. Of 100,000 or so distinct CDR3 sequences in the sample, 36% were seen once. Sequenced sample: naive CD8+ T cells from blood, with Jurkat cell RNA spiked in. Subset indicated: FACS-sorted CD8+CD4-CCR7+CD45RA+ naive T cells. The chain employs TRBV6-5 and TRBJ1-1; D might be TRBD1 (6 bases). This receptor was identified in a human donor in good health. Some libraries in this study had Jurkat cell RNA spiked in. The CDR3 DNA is TGTGCCAGCAGATACACAGGGACGGGCGCTGAAGCTTTCTTT. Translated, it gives CASRYTGTGAEAFF.